The 29 T cell receptor beta chains below were found in one sample sequenced in a study of Ad26.COV2.S vaccination and SARS-CoV-2 variants. As for treatment: some 20 received Ad26.COV2.S at low or high dose, single or two shots; several received placebo; per-sample allocation not given. It was on day 63 after the first vaccine or placebo injection that samples were taken. Assay: immunoSEQ multiplex PCR; the TCRdb copy retains only in-frame clones and omits some. The sample has roughly 320,000 clones; about 82% are singletons. The source material was peripheral blood, sampled in a trial of Ad26.COV2.S vaccine versus placebo. Source of these receptors: a person between 18 and 60 years old who received the Ad26.COV2.S COVID-19 vaccine or a placebo.

V is TRBV29-1 and J is TRBJ1-5; D remains ambiguous. V was trimmed by 4 bases and J by 2 bases, leaving 15 bases between them. This CDR3 region has 15 residues. The germline CDR1 and CDR2 sequences are SQVTM and ANQGSEA. CDR3 in amino acids: CSVVIGGTGNQPQHF. CDR3 coding DNA: TGCAGCGTTGTGATTGGAGGCACTGGCAATCAGCCCCAGCATTTT.

The gene calls are TRBV6-6 and TRBJ1-6; tentative D call: TRBD1 (5 bases). V was clipped by 5 bases and J by 0 bases, with 20 bases between them. The CDR3 is 19 amino acids. The germline V gene encodes CDR1 MNHNY and CDR2 SVGAGI (reference sequence). This chain's CDR3 is CASSPLGGAASSYNSPLHF. For the CDR3, the DNA is TGTGCCAGCAGTCCCCTCGGTGGGGCGGCGAGCTCCTATAATTCACCCCTCCACTTT.

The chain combines TRBV5-1 with TRBJ2-7; 8 nucleotides line up with TRBD1. The trim removed 1 base at V and 9 bases at J, leaving 12 bases unmatched. This CDR3 is built from 15 residues. Germline CDR1 and CDR2: SGHRS and YFSETQ. The CDR3 is CASSLYGTGLDGQYF. The CDR3 region has the DNA TGCGCCAGCAGCTTGTACGGGACAGGACTTGATGGGCAGTACTTC.

The chain is built from TRBV7-2 and TRBJ2-2, with D hard to call. The germline CDR1 and CDR2 sequences are SGHTA and FQGNSA. The CDR3 sequence is 13 residues long. Trimming left V 3 bases short and J 4 bases short, with 6 bases between. DNA for the CDR3: TGTGCCAGCAGCTTTAGGAGCACCGGGGAGCTGTTTTTT. Encoded protein: CASSFRSTGELFF. Combining the CDR3 with reference TRBV7-2 and TRBJ2-2 gives the whole variable domain GAGVSQSPSNKVTEKGKDVELRCDPISGHTALYWYRQSLGQGLEFLIYFQGNSAPDKSGLPSDRFSAERTGGSVSTLTIQRTQQEDSAVYLCASSFRSTGELFFGEGSRLTVL.

The gene calls are TRBV5-1 and TRBJ1-2; D unresolved. The germline V gene has CDR1 SGHRS and CDR2 YFSETQ. The CDR3 has 15 residues. V dropped 0 bases and J dropped 8 bases, with 17 bases sitting between them. CDR3 sequence (DNA): TGCGCCAGCAGCTTGGGCGTTACAGCCACCCACGGCTACACCTTC. Translating it yields CASSLGVTATHGYTF.

This clone was counted a single time. A much larger clone sits a single nucleotide away, making a read error possible. This chain connects TRBV27 to TRBJ1-1; 11 nucleotides agree with TRBD1. Germline assignment: CDR1 MNHEY and CDR2 SMNVEV (reference sequence). After removal of 6 bases from V and 4 bases from J, the junction contained 4 bases not matched to a gene. This CDR3 is built from 14 residues. CDR3: CASSPGTGGTEAFF. The CDR3 DNA reads TGTGCCAGCAGCCCCGGGACAGGGGGCACTGAAGCTTTCTTT.

The CDR3 DNA reads TGTGCCAGTCAGCGGGGGACCTACAATGAGCAGTTCTTC. It specifies CASQRGTYNEQFF. This chain joins TRBV6-5 and TRBJ2-1, with 8 positions matching TRBD2. The CDR3 covers 13 residues. Germline V gene sequence: CDR1 MNHEY, CDR2 SVGAGI. V shed 9 bases and J 2 bases; nucleotides not matched to a gene: 3.

The V and J genes are TRBV19 and TRBJ1-2; D is perhaps TRBD1 (6 bases). This CDR3 is 15 amino acids long. Looked up from germline, CDR1 is LNHDA and CDR2 is SQIVND (reference sequence). Trimming took off 3 bases at V and 1 base at J, with 12 bases between the two ends. The CDR3 sequence: CASSIVQGFNYGYTF. CDR3 nucleotides: TGTGCCAGTAGTATTGTACAGGGCTTTAACTATGGCTACACCTTC.

This chain uses TRBV19 with TRBJ1-3, with 8 positions matching TRBD1. The germline V gene encodes CDR1 LNHDA and CDR2 SQIVND (reference sequence). The length of the CDR3 is 16 residues. V gave up 6 bases and J gave up 0 bases; unmatched junction bases: 7. This chain's CDR3 is CASSWDRTNSGNTIYF. CDR3 DNA: TGTGCCAGTAGCTGGGACAGGACAAACTCTGGAAACACCATATATTTT.

This clone has more than one count but fewer than ten. J is TRBJ2-1 and V is TRBV3-1 (or the pseudogene TRBV3-2); 9 nucleotides align to TRBD1. Germline V gene sequence: CDR1 LGHDT, CDR2 YNNKEL (reference sequence). The CDR3 is made up of 14 amino acids. With 3 bases clipped from V and 6 bases from J, the junction kept 3 bases outside the gene matches. The CDR3 is CASSQTGGVNEQFF. Written as DNA, the CDR3 is TGTGCCAGCAGCCAGACAGGGGGGGTCAATGAGCAGTTCTTC.

This clone has only a few counts. J is TRBJ1-5 and V is TRBV2; no clear D gene. CDR1 and CDR2 (germline): SNHLY, FYNNEI. The CDR3 consists of 13 residues. V lost 4 bases to trimming and J lost 4 bases, with 8 bases between them. This chain's CDR3 is CASSVEENQPQHF. CDR3 sequence (DNA): TGTGCCAGCAGTGTGGAGGAAAATCAGCCCCAGCATTTT.

The V gene is TRBV5-5, the J gene TRBJ2-1; D gene ambiguous. V was cut by 3 bases and J by 10 bases, with 17 bases left in between. This CDR3 is 14 amino acids long. Germline V gives CDR1 SGHKS, CDR2 YYEKEE (reference sequence). The CDR3 coding sequence is TGTGCCAGCAGCTGGCGCCGGCAGACTCAGGAGCAGTTCTTC. Amino acid sequence: CASSWRRQTQEQFF.

The chain joins TRBV10-1 to TRBJ2-1; D is perhaps TRBD1 (6 bases). The CDR3 totals 16 residues. Trimming took off 7 bases at V and 8 bases at J, with 24 bases between the two ends. Germline V gene data show CDR1 as WNHNN and CDR2 as SYGVQD (reference sequence). This CDR3 is CASTSKSTGTMDEQFF. The CDR3 DNA reads TGCGCCAGCACCTCGAAGAGTACAGGGACGATGGATGAGCAGTTCTTC.

This clone was recorded once. The rearrangement joins TRBV7-3 to TRBJ2-6; no clear D. Germline assignment: CDR1 SGHTA and CDR2 FQGTGA. V was pared by 3 bases and J by 1 base, with 7 bases between. The CDR3 covers 15 residues. The CDR3: CASSFPLSGANVLTF. In DNA form, the CDR3 reads TGTGCCAGCAGCTTTCCTCTTTCTGGGGCCAACGTCCTGACTTTC.

This chain connects TRBV28 to TRBJ2-1, with 8 bases lining up with TRBD1. The V segment lost 6 bases and the J segment 6 bases; nucleotides outside the gene matches: 13. Germline CDR1 and CDR2: MDHEN and SYDVKM. The CDR3 has 16 amino acids. CDR3 protein: CASSFIDRGRSNEQFF. The CDR3 bases are TGTGCCAGCAGCTTCATCGACAGGGGCAGGAGCAATGAGCAGTTCTTC.

This chain connects TRBV5-5 to TRBJ2-3; the match to TRBD1 covers 8 bases. V was clipped by 3 bases and J by 4 bases; unmatched bases: 7. The CDR3 is 15 residues long. Germline loops: CDR1 SGHKS, CDR2 YYEKEE (reference sequence). CDR3 DNA: TGTGCCAGCAGCTCATCCCCCAGGGGGCCAGATACGCAGTATTTT. Translated, it gives CASSSSPRGPDTQYF.

This clone was detected a few times. The V call is TRBV5-1, the J call TRBJ2-1, with 8 bases aligning to TRBD2. V shed 4 bases and J 5 bases; nucleotides not matched to a gene: 5. CDR1 and CDR2 (germline): SGHRS, YFSETQ. The CDR3 contains 14 residues. In nucleotides, the CDR3 is TGCGCCAGCAGCGTTAGCGGGGCCCACAATGAGCAGTTCTTC. Its translation: CASSVSGAHNEQFF.

In the case of this clone: The same CDR3 also results from other DNA sequences found in this sample. The V and J genes are TRBV9 and TRBJ2-2; the D gene could be TRBD1 or TRBD2 (5 bases each). V was shortened by 10 bases and J by 3 bases, with 10 bases between the two germline ends. Looked up from germline, CDR1 is SGDLS and CDR2 is YYNGEE. This CDR3 has 12 amino acids. The CDR3 region is CASRGDTGELFF. In DNA, the CDR3 is TGTGCCTCGAGGGGTGACACCGGGGAGCTGTTTTTT.

This clone showed up just once. The chain combines TRBV5-1 with TRBJ1-4, with 7 nucleotides matching TRBD1. Germline trimming cut 3 bases from V and 8 bases from J; bases unmatched to any gene: 7. In germline, CDR1 is SGHRS, CDR2 YFSETQ. CDR3 length equals 14 residues. The CDR3 bases are TGCGCCAGCAGCTCGGGACAGTCGGGAGAAAAACTGTTTTTT. It specifies CASSSGQSGEKLFF.

The chain uses TRBV2 and TRBJ2-5; TRBD1 might be the D (6 bases). V lost 6 bases to trimming and J lost 1 base, with 9 bases between them. The CDR3 loop spans 13 amino acids. Germline-derived CDR1 and CDR2 are SNHLY and FYNNEI. The CDR3 bases are TGTGCCAGCAGCACAGGGACCCAAGAGACCCAGTACTTC. This codes for CASSTGTQETQYF.

The chain recombines TRBV11-2 with TRBJ1-1; D unresolved. Trimming removed 2 bases from V and 5 bases from J, with 9 bases in between. Germline CDR1 and CDR2: SGHAT and FQNNGV. This CDR3 has 13 residues. Here the CDR3 DNA reads TGTGCCAGCAGCTTATTCGGATGGACTGAAGCTTTCTTT. This encodes CASSLFGWTEAFF.

The J gene is TRBJ2-3, the V gene TRBV24-1; TRBD2 matches 7 bases. The CDR3 covers 15 residues. J was trimmed by 1 base and V by 1 base; bases with no gene match: 1. Germline V gene lookup returns CDR1 KGHDR and CDR2 SFDVKD. CDR3 sequence (DNA): TGTGCCACCAGTGATTTACGGGGGGGCACAGATACGCAGTATTTT. Translation: CATSDLRGGTDTQYF.

In this sample, this clone turned up a few times. The V call is TRBV4-1, the J call TRBJ1-5; no reliable D call. V shed 3 bases and J shed 6 bases, with 18 bases lying between them. The CDR3 length is 16 residues. Germline CDR1 and CDR2: MGHRA and YSYEKL. CDR3 residues: CASSHTTPSFGQPQHF. The CDR3 DNA reads as TGCGCCAGCAGCCACACGACACCCTCTTTCGGTCAGCCCCAGCATTTT.

The gene calls are TRBV5-1 and TRBJ2-7, with 9 bases lining up with TRBD1. Germline assignment: CDR1 SGHRS and CDR2 YFSETQ. The J segment lost 4 bases and the V segment lost 6 bases, leaving 8 bases of the junction unmatched. The CDR3 consists of 14 residues. The CDR3 DNA is TGCGCCAGCACCCCCGGACAGGGGACTTACGAGCAGTACTTC. This gives the protein CASTPGQGTYEQYF.

The chain combines TRBV4-1 with TRBJ2-2; no clear D. This CDR3 has 12 residues. Per the germline V gene, CDR1 is MGHRA and CDR2 is YSYEKL. V was cut by 4 bases and J by 7 bases, with 7 bases left in between. CDR3 loop: CASSLPLGELFF. CDR3 bases: TGCGCCAGCAGCCTCCCTCTCGGGGAGCTGTTTTTT.

V gene TRBV24-1 combines with J gene TRBJ2-2; TRBD2 matches 8 bases. The CDR3 runs to 15 residues. The ends lost 6 bases at V and 1 base at J; junction bases unmatched: 3. The germline V gene has CDR1 KGHDR and CDR2 SFDVKD. CDR3 sequence reads: CATSLAGRNTGELFF. The CDR3 bases are TGTGCCACCAGTTTAGCGGGGAGGAACACCGGGGAGCTGTTTTTT.

This clone was seen once. The chain employs TRBV7-8 and TRBJ1-1; D is perhaps TRBD1 (6 bases). V lost 8 bases to trimming and J lost 4 bases, with 17 bases between them. This CDR3 is built from 14 residues. In germline, CDR1 is SGHVS, CDR2 FQNEAQ. CDR3 sequence (DNA): TGTGCCAGCGGCGACACAGGGTATCGCACTGAAGCTTTCTTT. It translates to CASGDTGYRTEAFF.

The J gene is TRBJ1-5, the V gene TRBV28, with no clear D. This CDR3 has 14 amino acids. CDR1 MDHEN and CDR2 SYDVKM come from the germline V gene. V lost 3 bases and J 3 bases, leaving 9 bases between the germline ends. The CDR3 DNA reads TGTGCCAGCAGTTTCAATCGCCTCAATCAGCCCCAGCATTTT. Protein product: CASSFNRLNQPQHF.

On this clone itself: A read error is possible here, since a much larger clone lies one base away. V gene TRBV7-9 combines with J gene TRBJ1-2, with D possibly TRBD1 on 5 matching bases. Trimming pared 5 bases from V and 4 bases from J, leaving 11 bases between. The CDR3 has 13 amino acids. In germline, CDR1 is SEHNR, CDR2 FQNEAQ (reference sequence). DNA for the CDR3: TGTGCCAGCAGCCCGGGACCGAGCTATGGCTACACCTTC. Its protein is CASSPGPSYGYTF.